The rows below give T cell receptor beta chains drawn from one sample of a study of T-cell reconstitution after alpha-beta-depleted transplantation in children. TCRdb passed the PCR reads through MiXCR, listing each CDR3 protein once. The table includes about 27,000 distinct CDR3 sequences, 6.3% detected once. The specimen comprised PBMCs, mostly from graft donor cells, sampled 180 days after TCRalphabeta/CD19-depleted stem cell transplant. These TCRs come from a male patient younger than 18 who had a stem cell transplant for acute myeloid leukemia, so the T cells may come from the graft donor. Each CDR3 is given with its conserved first and last residue. Each record gives: V gene, CDR3 length, clone size, J gene, CDR3 protein. Expanded clones get a size class; other rows say once, few or many, or leave the size out.

TRBV18	12	.	TRBJ2-7	CASSPTGYEQYF
TRBV7-8	14	many	TRBJ2-5	CASSQASGWRAQYF
TRBV4-2	12	.	TRBJ1-1	CASSPGLGEAFF
TRBV5-1	13	many	TRBJ1-1	CASSPDRVAEAFF
TRBV12-3/TRBV12-4	12	many	TRBJ1-6	CASSELGPPLHF
TRBV20-1	15	many	TRBJ1-2	CSARNRDYILGGYTF
TRBV7-9	16	many	TRBJ2-5	CASSLAASGIQETQYF
TRBV29-1	13	many	TRBJ1-5	CSVATGTNQPQHF
TRBV9	15	many	TRBJ1-1	CASSARQGRSSEAFF
TRBV28	14	many	TRBJ1-2	CASSSGTGGGGYTF
TRBV9	15	medium-sized	TRBJ2-3	CASSVADASTDTQYF
TRBV11-2	18	many	TRBJ2-3	CASSLDGPSDTSTDTQYF
TRBV2	16	many	TRBJ1-2	CASSRDSPELNYGYTF
TRBV6-2/TRBV6-3	14	many	TRBJ2-5	CASSELVKRETQYF
TRBV6-5	12	.	TRBJ2-7	CASSDPSREQYF
TRBV6-5	14	many	TRBJ2-5	CASNYVLGAETQYF
TRBV6-5	14	many	TRBJ2-1	CASARQGPYNEQFF
TRBV5-1	14	many	TRBJ1-5	CASSLEASSQPQHF
TRBV6-4	12	many	TRBJ2-1	CASSDLSHEQFF
TRBV7-8	16	many	TRBJ1-1	CASSLAGGGMNTEAFF
TRBV19	16	.	TRBJ2-3	CASSLPGTPRADTQYF
TRBV18	15	few	TRBJ2-7	CASSPNLGTDYEQYF
TRBV5-1	16	many	TRBJ2-6	CASSGFMGAGANVLTF
TRBV4-3	17	many	TRBJ2-1	CASSHHPGLLSYNEQFF
TRBV4-2	15	many	TRBJ2-7	CASSQATVGGVEQYF
TRBV6-1	15	many	TRBJ2-3	CASSLSPAPVDTQYF
TRBV5-4	14	.	TRBJ2-1	CASRAWGSYNEQFF
TRBV6-4	19	many	TRBJ2-6	CASSHRSGGLNSGANVLTF
TRBV12-3/TRBV12-4	17	many	TRBJ2-7	CASSKLGGGVRVNEQYF
TRBV28	16	many	TRBJ2-5	CASSVGWGSERETQYF
TRBV11-2	14	many	TRBJ2-7	CASSRAGLTDEQYF
TRBV20-1	15	many	TRBJ2-1	CSASRRAEPYNEQFF
TRBV5-1	14	many	TRBJ2-2	CASSPGTEAGELFF
TRBV5-5	16	many	TRBJ2-3	CASSPPTGTRQDTQYF
TRBV7-3	10	many	TRBJ1-2	CASRVLGYTF
TRBV20-1	14	once	TRBJ2-5	CSARGRQYQETQYF
TRBV7-2	13	.	TRBJ2-1	CASSSPLTRGQFF
TRBV20-1	17	many	TRBJ2-2	CSARGTGFSSNTGELFF
TRBV7-2	16	many	TRBJ1-4	CASSFGQAATNEKLFF
TRBV18	12	many	TRBJ2-1	CASSPPNNEQFF
TRBV18	15	many	TRBJ1-5	CASSHSRGRDQPQHF
TRBV3-1	16	many	TRBJ2-5	CASSLGGQGDQETQYF
TRBV28	13	many	TRBJ2-7	CASGRQGAYEQYF
TRBV12-3/TRBV12-4	16	many	TRBJ2-2	CATVRGHPRGTGELFF
TRBV6-1	18	many	TRBJ2-2	CASTQWGLQLTNTGELFF
TRBV20-1	14	many	TRBJ2-3	CSAKKAGRRDTQYF
TRBV5-1	14	many	TRBJ1-2	CAPKGQTSNYGYTF
TRBV18	14	many	TRBJ2-1	CASSPSAGLNEQFF
TRBV12-3/TRBV12-4	15	many	TRBJ1-4	CATIATGLPEEKLFF
TRBV27	15	many	TRBJ1-5	CASSLGQGNNQPQHF
TRBV29-1	13	many	TRBJ2-7	CSVKTGLGYEQYF
TRBV5-4	15	large	TRBJ2-3	CASSGSGVFTDTQYF
TRBV20-1	12	many	TRBJ2-7	CSAPRDLYEQYF
TRBV10-3	14	many	TRBJ1-5	CAISPAGGNQPQHF
TRBV7-2	12	many	TRBJ2-1	CASSLVGNEQFF
TRBV20-1	15	many	TRBJ2-2	CSAATSGSKTGELFF
TRBV12-3/TRBV12-4	13	many	TRBJ2-5	CASSLAGEGAQYF